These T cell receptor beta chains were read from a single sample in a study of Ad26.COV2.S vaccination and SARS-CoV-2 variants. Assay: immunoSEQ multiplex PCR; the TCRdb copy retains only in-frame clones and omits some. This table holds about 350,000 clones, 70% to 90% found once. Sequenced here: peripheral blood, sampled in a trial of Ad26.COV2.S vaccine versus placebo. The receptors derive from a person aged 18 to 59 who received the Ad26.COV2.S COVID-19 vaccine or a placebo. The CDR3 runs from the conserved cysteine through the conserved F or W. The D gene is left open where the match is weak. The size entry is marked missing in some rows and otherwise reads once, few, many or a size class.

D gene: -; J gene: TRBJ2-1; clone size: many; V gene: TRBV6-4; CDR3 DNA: TGTGCCAGCAGTGACTCTAGCGGCTCCTACAATGAGCAGTTCTTC; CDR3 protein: CASSDSSGSYNEQFF
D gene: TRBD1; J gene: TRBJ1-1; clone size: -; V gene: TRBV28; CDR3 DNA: TGTGCCAGCACCGTCGGACAGGGTGTCTTAGCTTTCTTT; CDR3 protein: CASTVGQGVLAFF
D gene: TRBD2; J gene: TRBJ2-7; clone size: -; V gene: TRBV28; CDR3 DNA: TGTGCCAGCAGTCCTAGCGGGGCGAGGCTAGGCGAGCAGTACTTC; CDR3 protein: CASSPSGARLGEQYF
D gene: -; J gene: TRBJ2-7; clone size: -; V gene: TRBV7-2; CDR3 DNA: TGTGCCAGCAGCACGGGACTTCAGCAGTACTTC; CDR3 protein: CASSTGLQQYF
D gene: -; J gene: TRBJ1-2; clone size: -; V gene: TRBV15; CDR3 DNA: TGTGCCACCAGCGAAGGTTTACAGGGATCGCTGAGGGGCTACACCTTC; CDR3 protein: CATSEGLQGSLRGYTF
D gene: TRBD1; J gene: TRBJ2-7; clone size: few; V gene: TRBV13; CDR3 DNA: TGTGCCAGCAGCGGGGGGACAGGGAACTACCAGCAGTACTTC; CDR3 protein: CASSGGTGNYQQYF
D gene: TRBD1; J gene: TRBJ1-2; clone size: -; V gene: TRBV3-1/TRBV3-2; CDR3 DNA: TGTGCCAGCAGCGCACTCCGGGACAGGGGGCGCGGCTATGGCTACACCTTC; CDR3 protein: CASSALRDRGRGYGYTF
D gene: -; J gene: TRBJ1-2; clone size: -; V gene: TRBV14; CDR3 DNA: TGTGCCAGCAGCCCGGCACGGTACTATGGCTACACCTTC; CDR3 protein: CASSPARYYGYTF
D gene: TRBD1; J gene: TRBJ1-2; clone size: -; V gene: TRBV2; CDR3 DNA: TGTGCCAGCAGCGGGACAGGTCTTGGCTACACCTTC; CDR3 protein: CASSGTGLGYTF
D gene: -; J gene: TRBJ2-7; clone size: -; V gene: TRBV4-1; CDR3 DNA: TGCGCCAGCAGCCAAGCGCAGGACGGCTACGAGCAGTACTTC; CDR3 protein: CASSQAQDGYEQYF
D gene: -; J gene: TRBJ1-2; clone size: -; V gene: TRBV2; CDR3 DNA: TGTGCCAGCAGTGAAGAACGACAGTTCACCAGTTCGAATGGCTACACCTTC; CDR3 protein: CASSEERQFTSSNGYTF
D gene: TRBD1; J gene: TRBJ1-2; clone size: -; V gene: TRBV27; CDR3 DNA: TGTGCCAGCAGTTTACTCCCTCGGACAGGGGGGGAATTTAACTATGGCTACACCTTC; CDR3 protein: CASSLLPRTGGEFNYGYTF
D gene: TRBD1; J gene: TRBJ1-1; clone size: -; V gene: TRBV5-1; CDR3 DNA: TGCGCCAGCAGCTTGGGGGGACAGGGGACCACTGAAGCTTTCTTT; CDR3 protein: CASSLGGQGTTEAFF
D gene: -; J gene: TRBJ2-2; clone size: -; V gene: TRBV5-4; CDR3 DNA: TGTGCCAGCAGCTTATGGGGCGGAAACACCGGGGAGCTGTTTTTT; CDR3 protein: CASSLWGGNTGELFF
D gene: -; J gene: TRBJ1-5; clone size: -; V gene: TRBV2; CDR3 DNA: TGTGCCAGCAGTGATGAGGGGGGAAATCAGCCCCAGCATTTT; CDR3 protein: CASSDEGGNQPQHF
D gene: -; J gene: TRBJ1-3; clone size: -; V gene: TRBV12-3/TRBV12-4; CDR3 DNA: TGTGCCAGCAGTTTCGCTGGAAACACCATATATTTT; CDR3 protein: CASSFAGNTIYF
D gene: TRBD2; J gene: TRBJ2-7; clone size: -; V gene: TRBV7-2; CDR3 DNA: TGTGCCAGCAGCTCCGGACTAGCGGGAGGGCCGGGTGAGCAGTACTTC; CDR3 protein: CASSSGLAGGPGEQYF
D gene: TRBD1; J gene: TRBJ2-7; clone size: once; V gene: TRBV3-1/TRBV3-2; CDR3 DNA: TGTGCCAGCACCTTGACAGGGGGCTACGAGCAGTACTTC; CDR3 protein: CASTLTGGYEQYF
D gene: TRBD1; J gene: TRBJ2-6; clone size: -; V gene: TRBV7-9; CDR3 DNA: TGTGCCTCACACTCGGGACAGGGGGTCTCTGGGGCCAACGTCCTGACTTTC; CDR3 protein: CASHSGQGVSGANVLTF
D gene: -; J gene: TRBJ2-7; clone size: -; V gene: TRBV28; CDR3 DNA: TGTGCCAGCAGTCACCCCGTTCCCGTCTACGAGCAGTACTTC; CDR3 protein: CASSHPVPVYEQYF
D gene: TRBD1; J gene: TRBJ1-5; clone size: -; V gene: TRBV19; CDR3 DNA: TGTGCCAGTAGTACCCCTGACAGGGGTTATCAGCCCCAGCATTTT; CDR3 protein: CASSTPDRGYQPQHF
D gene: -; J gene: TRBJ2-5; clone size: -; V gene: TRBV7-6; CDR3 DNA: TGTGCCAGCAGCTTAGGGCAAGGGACTCAAGAGACCCAGTACTTC; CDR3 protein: CASSLGQGTQETQYF
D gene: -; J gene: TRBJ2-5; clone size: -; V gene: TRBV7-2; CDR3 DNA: TGTGCCAGCAGCTCCCGAGAGACCCAGTACTTC; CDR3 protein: CASSSRETQYF
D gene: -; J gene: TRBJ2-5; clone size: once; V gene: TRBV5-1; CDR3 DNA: TGCGCCAGCAGCTTCAGCGGTCAAGAGACCCAGTACTTC; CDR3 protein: CASSFSGQETQYF
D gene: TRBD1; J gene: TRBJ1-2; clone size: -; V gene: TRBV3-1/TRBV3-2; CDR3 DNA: TGTGCCAGCAGCCGAGACAGGGGTTACAACTATGGCTACACCTTC; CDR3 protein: CASSRDRGYNYGYTF
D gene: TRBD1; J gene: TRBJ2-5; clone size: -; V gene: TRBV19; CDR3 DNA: TGTGCCAGTAGTCAGGGGGTAGAGACCCAGTACTTC; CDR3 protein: CASSQGVETQYF
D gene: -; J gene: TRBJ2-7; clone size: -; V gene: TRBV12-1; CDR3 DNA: TGTGCCAGCAGCCCGTGGGCACGTGGACAGGGCCCCTTATACGAGCAGTACTTC; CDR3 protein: CASSPWARGQGPLYEQYF
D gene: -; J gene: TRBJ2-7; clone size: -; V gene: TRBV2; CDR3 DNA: TGTGCCAGCAGTGATGGGCGGAACATCTACGAGCAGTACTTC; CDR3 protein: CASSDGRNIYEQYF